This TCR beta chain was captured in a study of T cell repertoires in cytomegalovirus infection. Study in general: Public TCR beta signatures were indicative of both CMV infection and a matching HLA type. Study-level results: Across the ex vivo response, the dominant clonotypes were HLA-C-restricted CMV-specific TCR beta clonotypes.

The length of the CDR3 is 14 residues. Trimming shortened V by 5 bases and J by 2 bases, and 10 bases separated the two germline ends. Germline CDR1 is SGHTA and CDR2 is FQGNSA. TCRdb reprocessed the reads via MiXCR and lists one record per CDR3 protein. The data contain 450,000 to 650,000 distinct CDR3 sequences, less than 30% of them singletons. This clonotype was detected ten times or more. The antigen remains undetermined. The source of this sequence is a human donor in good health (CMV status not recorded). Some clones in this sample may be carry-over from other donors' samples. Material: PBMCs. The V and J genes are TRBV7-2 and TRBJ1-5; tentative D call: TRBD1 (5 bases). The CDR3 nucleotides are TGTGCCAGCAGCCCTCAGGGAGGCAATCAGCCCCAGCATTTT. This sequence encodes CASSPQGGNQPQHF.